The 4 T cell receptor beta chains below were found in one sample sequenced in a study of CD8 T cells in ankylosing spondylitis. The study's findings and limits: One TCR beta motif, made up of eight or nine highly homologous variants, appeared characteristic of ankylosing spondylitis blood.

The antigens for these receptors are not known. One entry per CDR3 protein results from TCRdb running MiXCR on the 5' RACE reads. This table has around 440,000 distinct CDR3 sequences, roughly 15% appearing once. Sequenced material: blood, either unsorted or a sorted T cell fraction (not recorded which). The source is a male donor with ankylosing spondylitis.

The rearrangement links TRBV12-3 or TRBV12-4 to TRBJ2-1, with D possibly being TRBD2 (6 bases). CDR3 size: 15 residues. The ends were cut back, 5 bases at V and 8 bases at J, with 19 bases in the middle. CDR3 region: CASSKPTGDGDEQFF. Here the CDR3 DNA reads TGTGCCAGCAGTAAGCCGACGGGGGACGGCGATGAGCAGTTCTTC.

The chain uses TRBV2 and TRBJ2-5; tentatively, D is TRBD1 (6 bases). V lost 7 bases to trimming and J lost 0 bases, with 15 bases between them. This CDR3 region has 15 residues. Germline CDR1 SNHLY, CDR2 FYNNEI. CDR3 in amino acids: CASKGLGANQETQYF. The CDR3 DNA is TGTGCCAGCAAGGGTCTGGGGGCCAACCAAGAGACCCAGTACTTC.

Written as DNA, the CDR3 is TGCAGTGCTCCCAGCTCCCCCAATAGCGGGAGGGCCCGGAATGAGCAGTTCTTC. As protein: CSAPSSPNSGRARNEQFF. The J gene is TRBJ2-1, the V gene TRBV20-1, with 11 bases lining up with TRBD2. CDR1 and CDR2 from the germline V gene are DFQATT and SNEGSKA (reference sequence). There are 18 residues in the CDR3. Trimming removed 5 bases from V and 7 bases from J; junction bases left unmatched: 19.

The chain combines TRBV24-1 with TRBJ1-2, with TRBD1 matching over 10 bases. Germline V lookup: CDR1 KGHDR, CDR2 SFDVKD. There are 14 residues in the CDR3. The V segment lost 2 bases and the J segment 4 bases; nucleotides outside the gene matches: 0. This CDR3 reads CATSDWDRGYGYTF. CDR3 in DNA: TGTGCCACCAGTGATTGGGACAGGGGCTATGGCTACACCTTC.